These 22 T cell receptor beta chains were sequenced from one sample in a study of identical twins. TCRdb reprocessed the 5' RACE reads via MiXCR and lists one record per CDR3 protein. Here the sample spans 450,000 to 650,000 distinct CDR3 sequences, 7.5% to 10% being singletons. These sequences were also reported in another study, on yellow fever vaccine responses in identical twins.

Sample: PBMCs. All receptors come from a woman aged 18 to 35 in good health.

This clonotype has just a few counts. The rearrangement uses TRBV6-2 or TRBV6-3 and TRBJ2-1, with 8 nucleotides matching TRBD2. The CDR3 runs 16 residues. Germline V gene lookup returns CDR1 MNHEY and CDR2 SVGEGT. V lost 4 bases and J lost 7; bases outside the gene matches: 12. The CDR3 region is CASSSPPSGSGNEQFF. In DNA, the CDR3 is TGTGCCAGCAGTTCCCCCCCGAGCGGGAGTGGGAATGAGCAGTTCTTC.

This sequence joins TRBV4-3 and TRBJ2-2, with TRBD2 matching 11 bases. The CDR3 totals 17 residues. Germline assignment: CDR1 LGHNA and CDR2 YSLEER. V shed 0 bases and J 7 bases; nucleotides not matched to a gene: 7. CDR3 DNA sequence: TGCGCCAGCAGCCAAGATCGACTAGCGGGGCCCAACGGGGAGCTGTTTTTT. Its translation is CASSQDRLAGPNGELFF.

This clonotype was found a few times. The genes are TRBV5-5 and TRBJ1-1; D ambiguous. This CDR3 is built from 12 residues. Germline loops: CDR1 SGHKS, CDR2 YYEKEE (reference sequence). The V and J ends lost 4 bases and 1 base respectively, with 5 bases between them. The CDR3 DNA reads TGTGCCAGCAGCCGGACGAACACTGAAGCTTTCTTT. This translates into CASSRTNTEAFF.

This clonotype was recorded many times. This chain uses TRBV4-2 with TRBJ2-3; 8 bases line up with TRBD1. The germline CDR1 and CDR2 sequences are LGHNA and YNFKEQ. This CDR3 spans 16 amino acids. V shed 4 bases, J shed 1 base, and the junction held 7 bases outside the gene matches. CDR3 loop: CASSLRTGLGTDTQYF. The DNA for the CDR3 is TGTGCCAGCAGCCTGAGGACAGGGCTCGGCACAGATACGCAGTATTTT.

The sample holds many counts of this clonotype. In nucleotides, the CDR3 is TGTGCTAGTGGTTTGGGCCGGGAGCAGTACTTC. Its protein is CASGLGREQYF. The chain combines TRBV12-5 with TRBJ2-7, with D unresolved. The ends were cut back, 1 base at V and 7 bases at J, with 5 bases in the middle. Germline CDR1 LGHNT, CDR2 FRNRAP. This CDR3 region has 11 residues.

This clonotype was seen a handful of times. The CDR3: CSATHPGQDNEQFF. CDR3 bases: TGCAGTGCTACTCATCCCGGACAGGACAATGAGCAGTTCTTC. The chain carries TRBV20-1 and TRBJ2-1; the match to TRBD1 covers 7 bases. J was trimmed by 5 bases and V by 4 bases; bases with no gene match: 8. Germline assignment: CDR1 DFQATT and CDR2 SNEGSKA (reference sequence). This CDR3 comprises 14 residues.

The chain joins TRBV2 to TRBJ1-1; D not certain. The germline CDR1 and CDR2 sequences are SNHLY and FYNNEI. V lost 8 bases and J 0 bases, leaving 10 bases between the germline ends. The CDR3 has 13 residues. As DNA, the CDR3 is TGTGCCAGCTTAGTTCTCGTGAACACTGAAGCTTTCTTT. Amino acid sequence: CASLVLVNTEAFF.

This clonotype showed up many times. V usage is TRBV5-6 and J usage is TRBJ2-3; D uncertain. The CDR3 extends over 15 amino acids. Germline V gene lookup returns CDR1 SGHDT and CDR2 YYEEEE. Deletions cut 0 bases from V and 0 bases from J, with 8 bases between. The CDR3 spells CASSLDSISTDTQYF. As DNA, the CDR3 is TGTGCCAGCAGCTTGGACTCAATTAGCACAGATACGCAGTATTTT.

This clonotype was recorded at least ten times. The rearrangement links TRBV11-1 to TRBJ2-1; D call uncertain. The CDR3 runs to 18 residues. Germline V gene data show CDR1 as SGHAT and CDR2 as FQDESV (reference sequence). Trimming cost V 1 base and J 7 bases, with 23 bases left between them. Here the CDR3 reads CASSLGAGWGSFGNEQFF. The CDR3 region has the DNA TGTGCCAGCAGCTTAGGAGCCGGATGGGGATCCTTTGGGAATGAGCAGTTCTTC.

The chain recombines TRBV4-3 with TRBJ2-7, with 9 bases matching TRBD1. Germline V lookup: CDR1 LGHNA, CDR2 YSLEER. The J segment lost 6 bases and the V segment lost 1 base, leaving 7 bases of the junction unmatched. The CDR3 has 15 residues. For the CDR3, the DNA is TGCGCCAGCAGCCAAGTGCGGACAGGGGAGTTCGAGCAGTACTTC. Translation gives CASSQVRTGEFEQYF.

This clonotype has just a few counts. The chain uses TRBV20-1 and TRBJ2-7, with D hard to call. Per germline, CDR1 DFQATT and CDR2 SNEGSKA (reference sequence). V dropped 6 bases and J dropped 6 bases, with 21 bases sitting between them. This CDR3 has 14 residues. The chain's CDR3 is CSAYPWALSGEQYF. CDR3 nucleotide sequence: TGCAGTGCCTACCCATGGGCCCTGTCCGGCGAGCAGTACTTC.

This rearrangement joins TRBV9 to TRBJ2-3; D may be TRBD1 (7 bases). V was shortened by 2 bases and J by 0 bases, with 16 bases between the two germline ends. The CDR3 covers 17 residues. CDR1 is SGDLS and CDR2 is YYNGEE in the germline V gene. Here the CDR3 DNA reads TGTGCCAGCAGCGTTCACGGAGGGGGCCCTAGCACAGATACGCAGTATTTT. Translation gives CASSVHGGGPSTDTQYF.

The V gene is TRBV27, the J gene TRBJ2-7; tentative D call: TRBD1 (5 bases). The CDR3 extends over 15 amino acids. Trimming took off 5 bases at V and 2 bases at J, with 16 bases between the two ends. From germline, CDR1 is MNHEY and CDR2 SMNVEV (reference sequence). The CDR3 region has the DNA TGTGCCAGCAGTCCCTTAAGCGACAGTACCTACGAGCAGTACTTC. Protein sequence: CASSPLSDSTYEQYF.

This clonotype was detected ten times or more. The V and J genes are TRBV5-4 and TRBJ2-2; no reliable D call. Trimming left V 0 bases short and J 5 bases short, with 8 bases between. Germline V lookup: CDR1 SGHNT, CDR2 YYREEE (reference sequence). This CDR3 region has 14 residues. CDR3: CASSLGSPTGELFF. The CDR3 DNA reads TGTGCCAGCAGCTTGGGTAGCCCTACCGGGGAGCTGTTTTTT.

At least ten counts were recorded for this clonotype. The rearrangement links TRBV28 to TRBJ2-1; D gene ambiguous. This CDR3 spans 13 amino acids. Trimming removed 6 bases from V and 7 bases from J, with 13 bases in between. In germline, CDR1 is MDHEN, CDR2 SYDVKM. The CDR3, as DNA: TGTGCCAGCAGCCCGATTCAGAGGAATGAGCAGTTCTTC. This sequence encodes CASSPIQRNEQFF.

This clonotype was seen at least ten times. The V and J genes are TRBV5-1 and TRBJ2-1; the D gene is possibly TRBD1 (6 bases). The CDR3 sequence is 15 residues long. Germline CDR1 and CDR2: SGHRS and YFSETQ. V was clipped by 3 bases and J by 0 bases, with 10 bases between them. The chain's CDR3 is CASSSDRSSYNEQFF. The CDR3 nucleotides read TGCGCCAGCAGCTCGGACAGAAGCTCCTACAATGAGCAGTTCTTC.

The chain has TRBV18 and TRBJ1-6; tentative D call: TRBD1 (6 bases). Germline loops: CDR1 KGHSH, CDR2 LQKENI. Deletions cut 6 bases from V and 3 bases from J, with 6 bases between. CDR3 length: 13 amino acids. CDR3 sequence reads: CASSDSYNSPLHF. The CDR3 DNA is TGTGCCAGCTCGGACAGCTATAATTCACCCCTCCACTTT.

The chain uses TRBV7-2 and TRBJ1-1, with D perhaps matching TRBD1 (6 bases). Trimming took 4 bases from V and 11 from J, leaving 14 bases between them. Germline CDR1 SGHTA, CDR2 FQGNSA. The length of the CDR3 is 12 residues. CDR3 DNA: TGTGCCAGCAGCTCAGCTTGGGGGGCGGCTTTCTTT. Translating gives CASSSAWGAAFF. The whole variable domain, filled in from reference TRBV7-2 and TRBJ1-1, reads GAGVSQSPSNKVTEKGKDVELRCDPISGHTALYWYRQSLGQGLEFLIYFQGNSAPDKSGLPSDRFSAERTGGSVSTLTIQRTQQEDSAVYLCASSSAWGAAFFGQGTRLTVV.

This chain joins TRBV27 and TRBJ2-2; D ambiguous. This CDR3 is 13 amino acids long. The germline gives CDR1 MNHEY, CDR2 SMNVEV (reference sequence). The V end lost 5 bases, the J end lost 4 bases, and 8 bases lay between the germline ends. The CDR3 reads CASSHTSTGELFF. CDR3 coding DNA: TGTGCCAGCAGTCATACGAGCACCGGGGAGCTGTTTTTT.

The chain combines TRBV6-1 with TRBJ2-3; possibly TRBD2 for D (5 bases). V shed 6 bases and J shed 1 base, with 14 bases lying between them. Germline V lookup: CDR1 MNHNS, CDR2 SASEGT. The CDR3 covers 15 residues. The CDR3 DNA follows: TGTGCCAGCAGATCCCTCGCGGGCCGCACAGATACGCAGTATTTT. Protein product: CASRSLAGRTDTQYF.

This rearrangement joins TRBV28 to TRBJ2-7, with D possibly being TRBD1 (6 bases). The CDR3 has 13 residues. Trimming cost V 6 bases and J 1 base, with 10 bases left between them. Germline CDR1 MDHEN, CDR2 SYDVKM. The CDR3 coding sequence is TGTGCCAGCAGAGCCACAGGGTCCTACGAGCAGTACTTC. As protein: CASRATGSYEQYF.

This clonotype was detected many times. The V and J genes are TRBV6-5 and TRBJ2-3; the D is unclear. CDR3 length equals 11 residues. V lost 8 bases and J lost 6, with 9 bases in between. CDR1 is MNHEY and CDR2 is SVGAGI in the germline V gene. The CDR3 protein is CASGVLDTQYF. The CDR3 nucleotides read TGTGCCAGCGGAGTTCTCGATACGCAGTATTTT.